This T cell receptor beta chain stems from a study of cytomegalovirus exposure and HLA in healthy donors listed by TCRdb under 2017. Regarding the research as a whole: An earlier analysis of 587 of the donors reported approximately 300 Gb of sequence data and 117 million unique TCR beta sequences obtained from some 170 million T cells. Approximately 300 gigabases of sequencing data and around 85 million unique TCR sequences made up an early release that covered some 640 HLA-typed donors. In the later analysis, no new phenotypic data were used to find candidate immune exposures; instead, reliance was placed on TCR beta sequences and their occurrence across donors. The number of donors typed differed by locus, with about 620-630 for A, B, C, DRB1 and DQB1, around 500 for DQA1, over 600 for DPA1, and 450 to 480 for DPB1. To study patterns of TCR occurrence, a later analysis re-analyzed previously published TCR beta repertoires from under 750 donors and added high-resolution HLA genotyping. Alongside the repertoire data, information on donor age, sex, ethnicity and CMV serostatus was compiled. In a later genetic analysis, genome-wide SNP genotypes for about 55% of the roughly 670 donors were used, and that subset was treated as a discovery cohort. Using immunosequencing, the study profiled T cell repertoires from about 610 subjects and related those repertoires to cytomegalovirus serostatus. Along with the roughly 670-subject first cohort, a separate validation cohort of 120 different subjects was used. The study aimed to test whether cataloging public T cell receptors could reveal signatures of past pathogen exposure. In an earlier analysis of over 550 of the donors, high-throughput TCR beta sequencing was used to judge whether each TCR beta V gene segment behaved as functional or pseudogenic. Of the 300 to 450 genotyped donors, approximately 82% fell in the genetic ancestry cluster associated with self-reported Caucasian donors. To predict cytomegalovirus infection status, the study combined high-throughput TCR immunosequencing, statistical association of individual TCRs with disease status, and machine learning. On average, 235,054 unique TCR beta nucleotide sequences were sequenced per donor among more than 350 genotyped donors of the cohort, with 15% to 20% of those sequences being non-productive. Five DR-DQ haplotypes were treated as single units for association and clustering because of strong linkage in the cohort. Both class I and class II loci were covered by HLA typing, at four-digit resolution. All discovery cohort repertoires had been generated on a single sequencing platform.

In total, roughly 710 healthy bone marrow donors made up the cohort. Cohort members were all nominally healthy when sampled, although unrecorded immune exposures were likely present. The donor tested CMV seropositive and was one of the 289 seropositive cohort members. A peripheral blood sample was collected from each donor, and TCR beta sequencing was performed on peripheral blood mononuclear cells. Genomic DNA was extracted from the blood cell samples with the Qiagen DNeasy Blood Extraction Kit. Including the terminal cysteine and phenylalanine, the CDR3 comprises 14 residues. CDR3 DNA is the only sequence kept; it has 42 bases, read in frame from the first base. From a lookup of the germline V gene, CDR1 and CDR2 are SGHTA and FQGTGA. V is shortened by 1 base, J by 3 bases, and the region joining them spans 6 bases. The method behind the library was the immunoSEQ multiplex PCR assay. For the multiplex PCR, a mixture combining 60 forward primers for TCR Vbeta segments and 13 reverse primers for TCR Jbeta segments was used. A multiplex PCR assay on genomic DNA amplified the CDR3 region of rearranged TCR beta genes. The Illumina HiSeq System was used to sequence the amplified TCR beta libraries as 87-base-pair reads. The paper's processing steps were these. A later analysis counted approximately 84 million unique TCR beta chains across the 550 to 800 repertoires, and 10 million to 11 million of these chains were shared by at least two donors. Raw reads were error-corrected and collapsed into unique sequences by a nearest-neighbor algorithm in which closely related sequences were merged to remove PCR and sequencing errors. Alignment of CDR3 sequences to IMGT reference sequences was used to assign V, D and J gene segments. For a sequence to be retained, at least a six-nucleotide match to both a V gene segment and a J gene segment was required. Rearrangements were called productive when the CDR3 lacked stop codons and stayed in frame with V and J; all others were non-productive. Following IMGT convention, CDR3 was defined as the stretch from the second conserved V-encoded cysteine to the conserved J-encoded phenylalanine. The earlier analysis of around 640 of the donors excluded sequences that lacked an unambiguous match to a single V gene segment. In an earlier analysis of approximately 590 of the donors, V segments were called functional above 56.7% productive rearrangements and were called segregating when the between-donor standard deviation exceeded 5%. A statistical classification framework was built for diagnosing cytomegalovirus status from the catalog of TCR beta chain sequences. In a later analysis, TCR nucleotide sequences were compared against IMGT/GENE-DB human TR gene sequences so that V and J genes could be assigned. The TCRdist pipeline was used in a later analysis to assign CDR3 sequences and most-parsimonious VDJ recombination scenarios. In a later analysis, each TCR beta chain was defined by its CDR3 amino acid sequence together with its V-gene family, and reads lacking a unique V-gene family were excluded. To address suspected cross-contamination and a sequencing artifact, a later analysis removed 550 to 750 highly shared, low-generation-probability nucleotide sequences. For each public chain, a later analysis derived a clonal expansion index from normalized ranks of inferred template counts within each repertoire. In a later analysis, generation probabilities were computed using a VDJ recombination model fitted to out-of-frame rearrangements, and the results were checked against IGoR. In a later analysis, hypergeometric tests were used to score TCR-TCR, TCR-HLA and TCR-CMV co-occurrence, with a repertoire-size bias correction applied to TCR pairs. In a later analysis, false discovery rates were estimated by permuting HLA or CMV assignments 20 times. A later analysis grouped co-occurring TCRs with DBSCAN, adding TCRdist sequence similarity when clustering within HLA-allele-positive subsets. Repertoires with fewer than 30,000 or more than 120,000 public chains were left out of co-occurrence clustering, as were four to six repertoires with anomalous nucleotide sharing. The immuneACCESS repertoire file appears here via TCRdb, limited to in-frame rearrangements. These files lack a portion of the clones; in checked studies, under half of the deficit traces to unresolved V genes, and the cause of the others is not known. The V and J calls and clone size were taken over from that table, and D and trimming were inferred from the DNA. Within this sample are over 150,000 clones, with roughly 78% of them counted one time only. The ten most abundant clones make up 1% of the sample.

Worth noting for this clone: The antigen this receptor binds is unknown. No much larger clone exists at a distance of one base, and base qualities are not known.

Summary of the overall study and its limitations: In a later analysis, most CMV-associated TCR beta chains were found to appear HLA-restricted, with HLA associations seemingly driven largely by CMV exposure. Because the 87-base-pair reads could not distinguish some IMGT-functional V segments, including TRBV6-2 and TRBV6-3, those segments were excluded. Correlated functional status among segregating V segments might be attributable to linkage disequilibrium, but an unknown experimental factor could not be ruled out. CMV serostatus was the only immune exposure information available for the cohort. The cohort was sequenced for TCR beta chains only, and without alpha or paired-chain data the features that could be detected were limited. A group of highly shared sequence variants was considered likely to be a technical artifact of the sequencing pipeline. Specific HLA alleles were associated with 18,000 or so TCR beta sequences at a false discovery rate of 0.05 in a later analysis. When HLA alleles, especially DR and DQ, strongly co-occurred, attributing TCR associations to individual alleles was difficult. The authors suggested that the approach could potentially be extended to other disease states and immunological phenotypes. In an earlier analysis of fewer than 700 of the donors, most TCR beta V segments appeared in productive rearrangements about 87% or about 30% of the time, broadly matching IMGT annotations. Roughly uniform sequencing depth across donors was assumed in presence/absence analyses, although this assumption may not hold. Several of the top co-occurrence clusters appeared to be linked to parvovirus B19, influenza, CMV and Epstein-Barr virus, according to a later analysis. In vitro tests confirmed that three of the cytomegalovirus-associated TCR beta chains recognize cytomegalovirus antigens. A further reported finding was that TCR beta sequences accurately predicted the HLA-A and HLA-B alleles for most subjects in the first cohort. A later genetic analysis reported fewer N-insertions in productive TCRs among donors in an Asian-associated ancestry cluster than the roughly 700-donor mean. Because some donors lacked HLA typing at each locus, the association tests relied only on the typed subset. Most TCR sequences were observed very rarely across donors, whereas some public TCRs were present in many individuals. In a later analysis, HLA-associated TCR beta chains were found to be more clonally expanded and to have lower generation probabilities than equally common non-associated chains. In a later analysis, the rate of TCR association differed among HLA loci, with DRB1 alleles having the most associated TCRs and HLA-C alleles having the fewest. The study gave a list of some 150 TCR beta chains associated with cytomegalovirus. A later genetic analysis associated a missense DCLRE1C variant with V-gene and J-gene trimming of TCR beta chains, and an independent cohort replicated the association. Cytomegalovirus status was reported to be diagnosed by the classifier with high specificity and sensitivity in both the original and validation cohorts. The earlier analysis of 450 to 700 of the donors excluded approximately 15 rarely observed V segments, including chromosome 9 orphons, because counts were too low.

The chain uses TRBV7-3 and TRBJ2-2; no D gene call is confident. The sequence was collected from a woman aged 45-65 years in good health and CMV-seropositive. Sequenced material: PBMCs. The nucleotide sequence reads TGTGCCAGCAGCTTAAGCCTACACACCGGGGAGCTGTTTTTT. Its translation is CASSLSLHTGELFF.